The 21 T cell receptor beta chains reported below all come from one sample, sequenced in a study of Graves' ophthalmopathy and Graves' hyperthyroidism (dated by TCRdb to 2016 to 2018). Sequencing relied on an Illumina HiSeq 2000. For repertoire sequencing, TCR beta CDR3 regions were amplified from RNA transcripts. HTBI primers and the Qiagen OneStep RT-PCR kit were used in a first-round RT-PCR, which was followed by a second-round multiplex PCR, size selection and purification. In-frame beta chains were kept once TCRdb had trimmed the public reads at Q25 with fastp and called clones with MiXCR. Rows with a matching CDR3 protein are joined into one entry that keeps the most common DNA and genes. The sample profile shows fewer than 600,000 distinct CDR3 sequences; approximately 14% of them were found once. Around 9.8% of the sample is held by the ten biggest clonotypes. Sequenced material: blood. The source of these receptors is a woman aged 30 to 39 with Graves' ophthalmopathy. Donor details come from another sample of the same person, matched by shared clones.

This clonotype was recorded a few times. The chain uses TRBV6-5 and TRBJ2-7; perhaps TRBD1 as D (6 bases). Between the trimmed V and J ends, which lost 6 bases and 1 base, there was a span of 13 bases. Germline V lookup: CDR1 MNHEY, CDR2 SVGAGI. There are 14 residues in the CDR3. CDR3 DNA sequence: TGTGCCAGCAGATCCTCGGACAGTTCCTACGAGCAGTACTTC. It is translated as CASRSSDSSYEQYF.

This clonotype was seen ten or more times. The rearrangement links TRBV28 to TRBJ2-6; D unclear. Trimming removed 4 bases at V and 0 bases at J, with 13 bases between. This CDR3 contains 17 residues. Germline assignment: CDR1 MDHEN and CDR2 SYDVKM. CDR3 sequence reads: CASSYRTAFSGANVLTF. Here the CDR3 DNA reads TGTGCCAGCAGTTACCGGACCGCCTTCTCTGGGGCCAACGTCCTGACTTTC.

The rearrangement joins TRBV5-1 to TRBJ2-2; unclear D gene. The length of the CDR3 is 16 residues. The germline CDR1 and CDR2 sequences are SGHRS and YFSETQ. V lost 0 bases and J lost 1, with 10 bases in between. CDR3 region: CASSLAGPLNTGELFF. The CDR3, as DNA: TGCGCCAGCAGCTTGGCGGGCCCTCTGAACACCGGGGAGCTGTTTTTT.

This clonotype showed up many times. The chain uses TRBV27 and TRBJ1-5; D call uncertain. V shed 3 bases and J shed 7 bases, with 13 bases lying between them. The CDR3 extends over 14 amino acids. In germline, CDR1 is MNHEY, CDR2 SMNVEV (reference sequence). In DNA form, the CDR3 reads TGTGCCAGCAGTTTTCGGGGAGGAAGGCAGCCCCAGCATTTT. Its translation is CASSFRGGRQPQHF.

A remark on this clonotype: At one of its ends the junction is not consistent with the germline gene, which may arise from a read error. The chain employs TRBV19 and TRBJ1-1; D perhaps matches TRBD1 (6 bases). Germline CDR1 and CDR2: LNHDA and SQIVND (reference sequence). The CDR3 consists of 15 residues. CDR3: CASTPERGVYTEACF. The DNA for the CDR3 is TGTGCCAGTACCCCGGAGAGGGGGGTATACACTGAAGCTTGCTTT.

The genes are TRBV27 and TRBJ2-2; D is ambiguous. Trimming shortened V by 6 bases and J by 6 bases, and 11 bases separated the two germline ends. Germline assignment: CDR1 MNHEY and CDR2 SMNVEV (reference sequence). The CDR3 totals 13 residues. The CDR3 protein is CASSILGPGELFF. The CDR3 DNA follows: TGTGCCAGCAGCATACTGGGTCCCGGGGAGCTGTTTTTT.

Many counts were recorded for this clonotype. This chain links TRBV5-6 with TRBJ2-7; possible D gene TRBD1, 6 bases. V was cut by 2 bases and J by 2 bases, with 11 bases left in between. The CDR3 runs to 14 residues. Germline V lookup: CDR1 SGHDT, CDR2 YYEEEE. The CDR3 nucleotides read TGTGCCAGCAGCTTACAGGGAAGCCCCTACGAGCAGTACTTC. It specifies CASSLQGSPYEQYF. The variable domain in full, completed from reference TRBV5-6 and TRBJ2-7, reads DAGVTQSPTHLIKTRGQQVTLRCSPKSGHDTVSWYQQALGQGPQFIFQYYEEEERQRGNFPDRFSGHQFPNYSSELNVNALLLGDSALYLCASSLQGSPYEQYFGPGTRLTVT.

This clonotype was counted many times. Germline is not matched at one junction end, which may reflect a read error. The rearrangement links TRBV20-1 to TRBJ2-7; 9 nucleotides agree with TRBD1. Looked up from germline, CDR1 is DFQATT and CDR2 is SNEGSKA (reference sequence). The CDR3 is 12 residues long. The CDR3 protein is CSATRQGETSRF. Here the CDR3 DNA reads TGCAGTGCTACCCGACAGGGGGAGACCAGTCGCTTC.

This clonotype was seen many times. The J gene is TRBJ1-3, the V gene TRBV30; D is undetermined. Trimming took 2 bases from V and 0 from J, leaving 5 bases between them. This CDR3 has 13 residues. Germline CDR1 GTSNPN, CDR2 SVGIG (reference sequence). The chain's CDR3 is CAWSSRSGNTIYF. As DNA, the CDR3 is TGTGCCTGGAGTTCGCGCTCTGGAAACACCATATATTTT.

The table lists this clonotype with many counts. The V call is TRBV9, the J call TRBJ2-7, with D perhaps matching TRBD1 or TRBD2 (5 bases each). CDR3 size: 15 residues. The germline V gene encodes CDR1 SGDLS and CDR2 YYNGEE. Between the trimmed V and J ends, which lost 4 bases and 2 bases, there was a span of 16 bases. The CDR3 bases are TGTGCCAGCAGCCCTGGACTTAGGGGTACCTACGAGCAGTACTTC. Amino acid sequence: CASSPGLRGTYEQYF. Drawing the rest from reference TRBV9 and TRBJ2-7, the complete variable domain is DSGVTQTPKHLITATGQRVTLRCSPRSGDLSVYWYQQSLDQGLQFLIQYYNGEERAKGNILERFSAQQFPDLHSELNLSSLELGDSALYFCASSPGLRGTYEQYFGPGTRLTVT.

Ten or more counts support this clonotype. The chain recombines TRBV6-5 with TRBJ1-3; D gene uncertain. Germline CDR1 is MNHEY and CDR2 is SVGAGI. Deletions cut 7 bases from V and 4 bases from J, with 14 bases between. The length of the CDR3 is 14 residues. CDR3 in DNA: TGTGCCAGCACTCCGAGGGCGAGGGGAAACACCATATATTTT. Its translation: CASTPRARGNTIYF.

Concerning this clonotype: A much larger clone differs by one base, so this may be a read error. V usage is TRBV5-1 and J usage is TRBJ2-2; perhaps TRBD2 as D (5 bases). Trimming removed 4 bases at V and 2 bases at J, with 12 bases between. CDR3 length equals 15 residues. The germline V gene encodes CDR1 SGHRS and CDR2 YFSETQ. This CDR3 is CASSQREHNTGELFF. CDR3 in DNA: TGCGCCAGCAGCCAAAGGGAGCATAACACCGGGGAGCTGTTTTTT. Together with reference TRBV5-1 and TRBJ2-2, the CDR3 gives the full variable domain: KAGVTQTPRYLIKTRGQQVTLSCSPISGHRSVSWYQQTPGQGLQFLFEYFSETQRNKGNFPGRFSGRQFSNSRSEMNVSTLELGDSALYLCASSQREHNTGELFFGEGSRLTVL.

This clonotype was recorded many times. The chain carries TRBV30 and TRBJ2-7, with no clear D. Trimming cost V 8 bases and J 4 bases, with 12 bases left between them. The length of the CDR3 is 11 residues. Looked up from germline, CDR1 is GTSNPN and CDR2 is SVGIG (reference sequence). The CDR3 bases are TGTGCCCACGGGTTGAATTACGAGCAGTACTTC. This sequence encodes CAHGLNYEQYF.

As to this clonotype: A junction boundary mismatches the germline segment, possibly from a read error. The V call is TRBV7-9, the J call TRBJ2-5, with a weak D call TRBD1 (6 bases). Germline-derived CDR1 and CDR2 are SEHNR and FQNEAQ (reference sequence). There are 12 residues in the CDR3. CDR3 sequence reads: CVSKGVGETQYF. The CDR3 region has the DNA TGTGTCAGCAAGGGGGTTGGAGAGACCCAGTACTTC.

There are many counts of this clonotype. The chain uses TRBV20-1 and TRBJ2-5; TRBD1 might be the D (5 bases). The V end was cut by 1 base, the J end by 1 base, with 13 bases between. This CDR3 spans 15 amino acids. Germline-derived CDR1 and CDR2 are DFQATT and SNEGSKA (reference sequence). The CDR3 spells CSARAPTGFQETQYF. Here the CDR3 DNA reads TGCAGTGCTAGAGCCCCAACAGGATTCCAAGAGACCCAGTACTTC.

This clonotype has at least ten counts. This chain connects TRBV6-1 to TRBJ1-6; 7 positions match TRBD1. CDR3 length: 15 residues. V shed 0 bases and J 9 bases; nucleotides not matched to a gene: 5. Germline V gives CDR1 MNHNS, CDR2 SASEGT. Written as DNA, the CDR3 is TGTGCCAGCAGTGAAGCGACGCAGGGGGTTTCACCCCTCCACTTT. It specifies CASSEATQGVSPLHF.

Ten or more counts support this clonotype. The CDR3 loop is CASSYGGYGANTEAFF. DNA for the CDR3: TGTGCCAGCAGTTACGGGGGTTATGGAGCGAACACTGAAGCTTTCTTT. This chain connects TRBV6-2 or TRBV6-3 to TRBJ1-1, with a weak D call TRBD1 (5 bases). The CDR3 runs 16 residues. V was cut by 2 bases and J by 1 base, with 14 bases left in between. CDR1 is MNHEY and CDR2 is SVGEGT in the germline V gene.

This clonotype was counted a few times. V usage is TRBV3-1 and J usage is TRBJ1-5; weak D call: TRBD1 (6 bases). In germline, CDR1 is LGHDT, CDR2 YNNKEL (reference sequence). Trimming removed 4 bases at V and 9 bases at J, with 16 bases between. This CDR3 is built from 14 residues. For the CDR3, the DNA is TGTGCCAGCAGCCCACGAGGGGGGACGGTGCCCCAGCATTTT. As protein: CASSPRGGTVPQHF.

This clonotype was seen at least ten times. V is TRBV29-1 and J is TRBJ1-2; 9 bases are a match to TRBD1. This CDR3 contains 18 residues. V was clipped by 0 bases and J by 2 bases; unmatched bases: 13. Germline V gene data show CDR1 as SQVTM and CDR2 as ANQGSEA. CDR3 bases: TGCAGCGTTGAAGATCGATCCGGGACAGGGATCAGAAACTATGGCTACACCTTC. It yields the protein CSVEDRSGTGIRNYGYTF.

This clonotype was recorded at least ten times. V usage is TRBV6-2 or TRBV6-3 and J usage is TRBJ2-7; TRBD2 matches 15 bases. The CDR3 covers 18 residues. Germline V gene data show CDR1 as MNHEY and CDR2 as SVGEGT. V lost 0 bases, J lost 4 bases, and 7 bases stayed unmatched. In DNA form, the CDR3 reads TGTGCCAGCAGTTACTCGAGAAGGGGGACTAGCGGGAGGTACGAGCAGTACTTC. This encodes CASSYSRRGTSGRYEQYF.

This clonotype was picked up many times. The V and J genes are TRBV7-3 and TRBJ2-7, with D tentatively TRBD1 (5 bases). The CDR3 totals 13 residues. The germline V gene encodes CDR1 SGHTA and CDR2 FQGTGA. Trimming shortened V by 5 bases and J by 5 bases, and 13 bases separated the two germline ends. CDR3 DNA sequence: TGTGCCAGCAGCCTACGAAGGGGCGACGAGCAGTACTTC. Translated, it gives CASSLRRGDEQYF.